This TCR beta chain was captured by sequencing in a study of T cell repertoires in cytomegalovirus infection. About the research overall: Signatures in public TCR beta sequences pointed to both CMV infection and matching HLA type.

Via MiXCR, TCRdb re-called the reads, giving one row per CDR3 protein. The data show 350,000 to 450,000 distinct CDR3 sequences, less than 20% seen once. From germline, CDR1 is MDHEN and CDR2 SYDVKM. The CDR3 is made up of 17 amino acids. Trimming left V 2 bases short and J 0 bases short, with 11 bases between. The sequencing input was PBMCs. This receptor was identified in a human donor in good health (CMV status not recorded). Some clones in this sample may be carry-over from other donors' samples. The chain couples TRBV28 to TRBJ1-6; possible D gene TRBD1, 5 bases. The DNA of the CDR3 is TGTGCCAGCAGTTTAATGGGGGTTAGCTCCTATAATTCACCCCTCCACTTT. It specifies CASSLMGVSSYNSPLHF.